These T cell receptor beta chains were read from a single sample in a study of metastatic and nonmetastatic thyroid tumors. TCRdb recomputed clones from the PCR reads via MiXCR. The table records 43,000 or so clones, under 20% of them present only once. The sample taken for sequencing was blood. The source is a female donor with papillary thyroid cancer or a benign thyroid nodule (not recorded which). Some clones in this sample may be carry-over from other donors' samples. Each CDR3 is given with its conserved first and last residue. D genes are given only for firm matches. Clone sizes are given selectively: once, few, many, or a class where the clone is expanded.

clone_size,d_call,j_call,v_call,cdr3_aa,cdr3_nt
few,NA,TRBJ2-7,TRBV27,CTNSLRPNGNPHYF,TGTACCAACAGTTTACGCCCAAACGGAAACCCACATTACTTC
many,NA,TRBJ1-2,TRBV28,CASSLTYAGYTF,TGTGCCAGCAGTTTAACTTACGCCGGCTACACCTTC
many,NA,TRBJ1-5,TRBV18,CASSGGFSNQPQHF,TGTGCCAGCTCAGGAGGGTTCTCTAATCAGCCCCAGCATTTT
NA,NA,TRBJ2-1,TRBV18,CASSPFLQEQFF,TGCGCCAGCTCACCATTTCTACAGGAGCAGTTCTTC
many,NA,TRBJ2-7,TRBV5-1,CASSSTSATGEQYF,TGCGCCAGCAGCTCGACGAGCGCGACGGGGGAGCAGTACTTC
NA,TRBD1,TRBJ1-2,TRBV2,CASSEYRQGAKGYTF,TGTGCCAGCAGCGAATATCGACAGGGGGCGAAAGGCTACACCTTC
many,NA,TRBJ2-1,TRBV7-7,CASSLTSNVGEQFF,TGTGCCAGCAGCTTAACGTCCAATGTCGGTGAGCAGTTCTTC
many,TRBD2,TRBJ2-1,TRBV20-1,CSATRTTGGEQFF,TGCAGTGCTACAAGGACAACCGGGGGGGAGCAGTTCTTC
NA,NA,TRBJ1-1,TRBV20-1,CSAPRGNTEAFF,TGCAGTGCTCCGCGGGGGAACACTGAAGCTTTCTTT
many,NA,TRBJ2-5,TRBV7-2,CASSVDRLQETQYF,TGTGCCAGCAGCGTAGACAGGCTACAAGAGACCCAGTACTTC
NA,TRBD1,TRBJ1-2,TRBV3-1,CATQGGNYGYTF,TGTGCCACCCAGGGGGGTAACTATGGCTACACCTTC
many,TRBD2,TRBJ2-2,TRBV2,CASRGLAGGGELFF,TGTGCCAGCAGAGGCCTAGCGGGAGGCGGGGAGCTGTTTTTT
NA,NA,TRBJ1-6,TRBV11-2,CASSIPGGYNSPLHF,TGTGCCAGCAGCATACCCGGAGGCTATAATTCACCCCTCCACTTT
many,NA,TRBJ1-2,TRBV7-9,CASSLGLLNYGYTF,TGTGCCAGCAGCTTAGGACTCCTTAACTATGGCTACACCTTC
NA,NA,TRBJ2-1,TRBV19,CASSRLVESYNEQFF,TGTGCCAGTAGTAGGCTCGTAGAATCCTACAATGAGCAGTTCTTC
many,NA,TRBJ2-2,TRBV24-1,CATEGDRNTGELFF,TGTGCCACCGAGGGGGATCGGAACACCGGGGAGCTGTTTTTT
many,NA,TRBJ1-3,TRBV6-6,CASSYGGVGNTIHF,TGTGCCAGCAGTTACGGAGGGGTTGGAAACACCATACATTTT
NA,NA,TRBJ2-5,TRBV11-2,CASSLRPAEQETQYF,TGTGCCAGCAGCTTACGTCCCGCGGAACAAGAGACCCAGTACTTC
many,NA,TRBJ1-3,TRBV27,CASSLSGLGNTIYF,TGTGCCAGCAGTTTATCAGGGCTTGGAAACACCATATATTTT
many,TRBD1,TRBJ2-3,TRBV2,CASSEFQGGTDTQYF,TGTGCCAGCAGTGAATTTCAGGGGGGCACAGATACGCAGTATTTT
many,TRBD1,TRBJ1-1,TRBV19,CASSRQGRGTEAFF,TGTGCCAGTAGTAGACAGGGCAGGGGCACTGAAGCTTTCTTT
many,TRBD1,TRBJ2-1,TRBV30,CAWSSQGANEQFF,TGTGCCTGGAGTTCACAGGGGGCCAATGAGCAGTTCTTC
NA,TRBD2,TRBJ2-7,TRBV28,CASSFPSGASYEQYF,TGTGCCAGCAGTTTCCCTAGCGGGGCCTCCTACGAGCAGTACTTC
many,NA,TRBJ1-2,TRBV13,CASSRSPREGGYGYTF,TGTGCCAGCAGCCGGTCCCCGAGGGAAGGAGGGTATGGCTACACCTTC
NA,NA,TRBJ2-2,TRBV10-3,CAVSDETPTGDVFF,TGTGCCGTCAGTGATGAGACTCCGACCGGGGACGTGTTTTTT
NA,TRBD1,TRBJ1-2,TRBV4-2,CASSQSSGQGINYGYTF,TGTGCCAGCAGCCAATCATCAGGACAGGGAATTAACTATGGCTACACCTTC
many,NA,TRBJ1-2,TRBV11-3,CASSLGQVSNGYTF,TGTGCCAGCAGCTTAGGACAGGTCTCGAATGGCTACACCTTC
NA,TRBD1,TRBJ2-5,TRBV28,CASSSRTGAIQETQYF,TGTGCCAGCAGTTCAAGGACAGGGGCCATCCAAGAGACCCAGTACTTC
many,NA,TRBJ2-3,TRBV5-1,CASSFRDLADTQYF,TGCGCCAGCAGCTTCCGGGACTTAGCAGATACGCAGTATTTT
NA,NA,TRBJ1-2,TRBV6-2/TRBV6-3,CASSYTLQGNGGYTF,TGTGCCAGCAGTTACACCCTCCAAGGAAATGGTGGCTACACCTTC
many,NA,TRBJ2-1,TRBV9,CASSVGTDKFF,TGTGCCAGCAGCGTAGGGACAGACAAGTTCTTC
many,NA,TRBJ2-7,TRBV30,CAWTYSDTYSYEQYF,TGTGCCTGGACCTACTCGGACACCTACTCCTACGAGCAGTACTTC
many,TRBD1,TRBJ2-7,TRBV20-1,CSARDQGVSYEQYF,TGCAGTGCTAGAGATCAGGGGGTAAGCTACGAGCAGTACTTC
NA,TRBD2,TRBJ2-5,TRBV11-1,CASTRQGTSGIRPETQYF,TGTGCCAGCACCCGACAAGGGACTAGCGGGATCCGGCCAGAGACCCAGTACTTC
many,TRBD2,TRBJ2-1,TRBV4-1,CASSQSVAGGMNEQFF,TGCGCCAGCAGCCAAAGCGTAGCGGGAGGGATGAATGAGCAGTTCTTC
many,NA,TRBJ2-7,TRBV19,CASSVFVGGDGFSYEQYF,TGTGCCAGTTCCGTTTTTGTCGGGGGAGACGGTTTTTCCTACGAGCAGTACTTC
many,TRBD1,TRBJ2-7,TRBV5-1,CASSLGQGQVYEQYF,TGCGCCAGCAGCTTGGGACAGGGTCAAGTCTACGAGCAGTACTTC
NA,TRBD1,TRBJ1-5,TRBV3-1,CASSDRGQSNQPQHF,TGTGCCAGCAGCGACAGGGGTCAAAGCAATCAGCCCCAGCATTTT
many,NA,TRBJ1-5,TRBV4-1,CASSLGGGDQPQHF,TGCGCCAGCAGCCTAGGGGGGGGCGATCAGCCCCAGCATTTT
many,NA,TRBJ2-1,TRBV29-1,CSVRGSSYNEQFF,TGCAGCGTTCGGGGTAGCTCCTACAATGAGCAGTTCTTC
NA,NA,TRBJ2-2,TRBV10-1,CASNSGNTGELFF,TGCGCCAGCAATTCAGGGAACACCGGGGAGCTGTTTTTT
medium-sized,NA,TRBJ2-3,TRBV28,CASSISDTQYF,TGTGCCAGCAGTATTTCAGATACGCAGTATTTT
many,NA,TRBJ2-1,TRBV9,CASSVGGTSSYNEQFF,TGTGCCAGCAGCGTAGGGGGGACGAGCTCCTACAATGAGCAGTTCTTC
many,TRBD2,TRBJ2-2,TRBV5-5,CASSSTSGIVTGELFF,TGTGCCAGCAGTTCGACTAGCGGGATAGTCACCGGGGAGCTGTTTTTT
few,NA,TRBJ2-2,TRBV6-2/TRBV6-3,CASSFGRMETGELFF,TGTGCCAGCAGTTTCGGGCGGATGGAGACCGGGGAGCTGTTTTTT
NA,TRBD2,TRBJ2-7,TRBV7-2,CASSSGASGSHEHYF,TGTGCCAGCAGCTCGGGGGCTAGCGGGTCCCACGAGCATTACTTC
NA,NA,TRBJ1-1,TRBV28,CASSFNMSVLEAFF,TGTGCCAGCAGTTTTAACATGAGCGTACTTGAAGCTTTCTTT
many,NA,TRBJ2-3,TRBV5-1,CASSFRDGSTDTQYF,TGCGCCAGCAGCTTTCGGGACGGGAGCACAGATACGCAGTATTTT
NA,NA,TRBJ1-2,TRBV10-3,CAISTAPERGYTF,TGTGCCATCTCAACAGCGCCCGAGCGTGGCTACACCTTC
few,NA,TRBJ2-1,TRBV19,CASSIPPSAVDEQFF,TGTGCCAGTAGTATCCCTCCTTCCGCAGTCGATGAGCAGTTCTTC
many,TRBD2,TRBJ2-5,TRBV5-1,CASSTSGRAEEETQYF,TGCGCCAGCAGCACTAGCGGGAGGGCCGAAGAGGAGACCCAGTACTTC
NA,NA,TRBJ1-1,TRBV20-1,CSARGRLCVTEAFF,TGCAGTGCTAGGGGACGGTTGTGTGTCACTGAAGCTTTCTTT
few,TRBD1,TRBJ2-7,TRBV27,CSSSLSGTGAYDQYF,TGTTCCAGCAGTTTATCTGGGACAGGGGCCTACGATCAGTACTTC
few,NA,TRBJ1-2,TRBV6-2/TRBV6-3,CASGLGFANYGYTF,TGTGCCAGCGGGTTAGGGTTCGCTAACTATGGCTACACCTTC